The clone carrying this T cell receptor (beta chain) occurred a few times. The target antigen is unknown. TCRdb re-derived calls from the 5' RACE reads in MiXCR, one entry per CDR3 protein. The sample lists under 850,000 distinct CDR3 sequences, over 15% occurring once. The CDR3 has 16 residues. J was trimmed by 1 base and V by 7 bases; bases with no gene match: 12. Germline CDR1 reads MNHEY; CDR2 reads SMNVEV (reference sequence). These data are taken from a study of CD8 T cells in ankylosing spondylitis. Broader study findings: A TCR beta motif made of about 8 highly homologous variants seemed typical of ankylosing spondylitis blood.

Sequenced input: blood, either unsorted or a sorted T cell fraction (not recorded which). The receptor was isolated from a male donor with ankylosing spondylitis. The V gene is TRBV27, the J gene TRBJ1-2, with 7 bases fitting TRBD1. CDR3 protein: CASTASGRGYNYGYTF. In DNA form, the CDR3 reads TGTGCCAGCACCGCTTCCGGCAGGGGGTATAACTATGGCTACACCTTC.